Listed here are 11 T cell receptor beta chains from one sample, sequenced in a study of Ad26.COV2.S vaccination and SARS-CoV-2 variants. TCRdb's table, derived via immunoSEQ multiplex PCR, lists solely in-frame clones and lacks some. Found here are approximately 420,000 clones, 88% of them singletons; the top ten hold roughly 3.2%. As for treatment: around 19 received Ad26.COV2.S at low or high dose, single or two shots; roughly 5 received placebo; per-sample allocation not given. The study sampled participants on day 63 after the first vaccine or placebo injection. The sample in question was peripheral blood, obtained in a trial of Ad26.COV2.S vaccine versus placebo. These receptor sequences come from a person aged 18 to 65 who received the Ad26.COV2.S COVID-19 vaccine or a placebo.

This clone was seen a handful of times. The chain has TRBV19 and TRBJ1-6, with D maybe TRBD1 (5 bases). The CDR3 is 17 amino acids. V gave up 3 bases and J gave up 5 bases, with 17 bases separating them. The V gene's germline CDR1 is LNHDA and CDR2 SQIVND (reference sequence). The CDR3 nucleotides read TGTGCCAGTAGTATTCTGCTGGCCTCCAGGGATAATTCACCCCTCCACTTT. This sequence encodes CASSILLASRDNSPLHF.

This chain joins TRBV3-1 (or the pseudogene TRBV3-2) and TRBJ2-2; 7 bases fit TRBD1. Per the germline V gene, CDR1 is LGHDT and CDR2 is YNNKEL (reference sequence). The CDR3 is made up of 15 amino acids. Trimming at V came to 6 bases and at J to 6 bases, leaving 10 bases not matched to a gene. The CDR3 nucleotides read TGTGCCAGCAGTCCGCGCAGGGGGTTTTCCGGGGAGCTGTTTTTT. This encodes CASSPRRGFSGELFF.

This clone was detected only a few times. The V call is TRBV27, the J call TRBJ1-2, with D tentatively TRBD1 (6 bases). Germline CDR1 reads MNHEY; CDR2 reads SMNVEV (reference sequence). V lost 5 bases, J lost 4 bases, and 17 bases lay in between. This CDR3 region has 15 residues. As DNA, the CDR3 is TGTGCCAGCAGTGAAAAAGAACAGGGAGTCTATGGCTACACCTTC. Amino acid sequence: CASSEKEQGVYGYTF.

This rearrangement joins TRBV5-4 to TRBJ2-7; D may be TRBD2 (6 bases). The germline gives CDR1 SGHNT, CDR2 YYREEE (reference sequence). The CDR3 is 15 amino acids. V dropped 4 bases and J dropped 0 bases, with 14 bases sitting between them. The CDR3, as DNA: TGTGCCAGCAGCAAGCCTCCCGGGGGCTCCTACGAGCAGTACTTC. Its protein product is CASSKPPGGSYEQYF.

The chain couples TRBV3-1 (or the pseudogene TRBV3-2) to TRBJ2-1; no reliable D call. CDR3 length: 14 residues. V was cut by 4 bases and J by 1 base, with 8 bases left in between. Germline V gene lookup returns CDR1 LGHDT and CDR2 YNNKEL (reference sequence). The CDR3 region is CASSRGRSYNEQFF. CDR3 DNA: TGTGCCAGCAGCCGCGGCCGTTCCTACAATGAGCAGTTCTTC.

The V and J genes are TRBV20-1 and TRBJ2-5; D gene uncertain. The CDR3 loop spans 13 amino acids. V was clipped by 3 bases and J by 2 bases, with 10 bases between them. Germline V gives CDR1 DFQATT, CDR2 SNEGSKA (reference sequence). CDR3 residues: CSASYREQETQYF. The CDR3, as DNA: TGCAGTGCTAGTTATAGGGAACAAGAGACCCAGTACTTC.

Written as DNA, the CDR3 is TGTGCCATCAGTGAACTAGCGGGGGTTGGGGAGACCCAGTACTTC. The encoded protein is CAISELAGVGETQYF. The V and J genes are TRBV10-3 and TRBJ2-5; 11 nucleotides line up with TRBD2. CDR1 and CDR2 from the germline V gene are ENHRY and SYGVKD. V lost 3 bases, J lost 5 bases, and 5 bases stayed unmatched. The CDR3 has 15 residues.

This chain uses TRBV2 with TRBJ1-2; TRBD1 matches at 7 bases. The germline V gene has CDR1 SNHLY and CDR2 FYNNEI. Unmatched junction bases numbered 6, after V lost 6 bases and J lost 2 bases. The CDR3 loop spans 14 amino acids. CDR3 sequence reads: CASSLGQANYGYTF. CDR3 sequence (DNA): TGTGCCAGCAGCCTAGGACAGGCCAACTATGGCTACACCTTC.

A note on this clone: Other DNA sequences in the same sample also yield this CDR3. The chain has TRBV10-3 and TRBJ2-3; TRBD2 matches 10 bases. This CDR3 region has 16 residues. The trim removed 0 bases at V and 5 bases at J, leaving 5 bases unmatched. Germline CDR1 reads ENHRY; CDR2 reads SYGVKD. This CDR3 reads CAISESSGGPGDTQYF. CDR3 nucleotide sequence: TGTGCCATCAGTGAGTCTAGCGGGGGGCCAGGAGATACGCAGTATTTT.

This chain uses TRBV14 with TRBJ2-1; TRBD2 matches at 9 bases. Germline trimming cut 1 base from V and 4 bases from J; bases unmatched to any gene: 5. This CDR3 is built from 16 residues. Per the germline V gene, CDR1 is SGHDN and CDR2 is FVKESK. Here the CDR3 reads CASSQVSAGGYNEQFF. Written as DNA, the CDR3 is TGTGCCAGCAGCCAAGTATCGGCGGGGGGGTACAATGAGCAGTTCTTC.

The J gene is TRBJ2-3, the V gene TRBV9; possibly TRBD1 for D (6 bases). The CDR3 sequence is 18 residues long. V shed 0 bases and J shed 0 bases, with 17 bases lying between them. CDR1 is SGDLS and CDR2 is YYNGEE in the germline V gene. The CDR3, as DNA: TGTGCCAGCAGCGTAGTTGGACAGCGCTTCTCTAGCACAGATACGCAGTATTTT. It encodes CASSVVGQRFSSTDTQYF.